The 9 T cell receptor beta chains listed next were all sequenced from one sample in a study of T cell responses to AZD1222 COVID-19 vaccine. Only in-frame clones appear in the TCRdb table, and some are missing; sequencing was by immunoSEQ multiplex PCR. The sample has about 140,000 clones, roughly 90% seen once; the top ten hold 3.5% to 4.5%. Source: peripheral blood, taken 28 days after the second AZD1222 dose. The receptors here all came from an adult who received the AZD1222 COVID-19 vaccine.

The CDR3 region has the DNA TGTGCCAGCAGCCAAGATGAATCCGGCGGGGGGTTCTTAGAGCAGTTCTTC. Translation gives CASSQDESGGGFLEQFF. The chain joins TRBV4-2 to TRBJ2-1, with 8 bases aligning to TRBD2. The CDR3 contains 17 residues. J lost 10 bases, V lost 0 bases, and 14 bases had no gene match. Germline lookup yields CDR1 LGHNA and CDR2 YNFKEQ.

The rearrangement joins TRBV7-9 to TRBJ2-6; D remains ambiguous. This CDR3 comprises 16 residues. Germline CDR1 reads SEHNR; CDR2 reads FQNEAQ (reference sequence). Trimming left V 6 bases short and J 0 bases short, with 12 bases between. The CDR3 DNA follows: TGTGCCAGCAGAGTTATCGACAACTCTGGGGCCAACGTCCTGACTTTC. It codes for CASRVIDNSGANVLTF. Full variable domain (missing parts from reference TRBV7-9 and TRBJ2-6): DTGVSQNPRHKITKRGQNVTFRCDPISEHNRLYWYRQTLGQGPEFLTYFQNEAQLEKSRLLSDRFSAERPKGSFSTLEIQRTEQGDSAMYLCASRVIDNSGANVLTFGAGSRLTVL.

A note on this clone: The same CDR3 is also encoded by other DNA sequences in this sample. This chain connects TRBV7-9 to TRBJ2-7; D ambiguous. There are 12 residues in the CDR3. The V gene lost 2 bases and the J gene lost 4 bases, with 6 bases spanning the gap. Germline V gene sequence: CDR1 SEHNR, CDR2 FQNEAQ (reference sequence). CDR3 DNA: TGTGCCAGCAGCTTAACTGGTTACGAGCAGTACTTC. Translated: CASSLTGYEQYF.

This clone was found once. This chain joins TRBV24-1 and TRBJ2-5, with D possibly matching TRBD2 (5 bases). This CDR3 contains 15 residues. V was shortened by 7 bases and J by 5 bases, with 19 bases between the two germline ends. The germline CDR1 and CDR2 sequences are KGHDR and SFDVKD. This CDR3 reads CATSSLGLVGETQYF. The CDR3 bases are TGTGCCACCAGCTCCCTAGGACTGGTGGGGGAGACCCAGTACTTC.

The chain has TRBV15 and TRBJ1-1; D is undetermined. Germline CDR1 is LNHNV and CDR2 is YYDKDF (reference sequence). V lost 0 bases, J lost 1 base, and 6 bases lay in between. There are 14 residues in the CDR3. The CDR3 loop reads CATSRDRANTEAFF. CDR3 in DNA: TGTGCCACCAGCAGAGATCGGGCGAACACTGAAGCTTTCTTT. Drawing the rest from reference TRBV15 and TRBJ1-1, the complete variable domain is DAMVIQNPRYQVTQFGKPVTLSCSQTLNHNVMYWYQQKSSQAPKLLFHYYDKDFNNEADTPDNFQSRRPNTSFCFLDIRSPGLGDTAMYLCATSRDRANTEAFFGQGTRLTVV.

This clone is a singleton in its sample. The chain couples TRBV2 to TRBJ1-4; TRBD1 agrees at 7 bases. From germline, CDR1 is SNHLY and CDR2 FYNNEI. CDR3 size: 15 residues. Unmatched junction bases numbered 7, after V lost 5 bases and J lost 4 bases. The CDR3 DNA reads TGTGCCAGCAGTCCCGGGACAGCAATTAATGAAAAACTGTTTTTT. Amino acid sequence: CASSPGTAINEKLFF.

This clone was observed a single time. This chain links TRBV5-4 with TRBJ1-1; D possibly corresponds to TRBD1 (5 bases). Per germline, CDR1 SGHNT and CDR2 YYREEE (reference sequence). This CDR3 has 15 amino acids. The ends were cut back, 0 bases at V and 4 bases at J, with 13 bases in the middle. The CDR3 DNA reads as TGTGCCAGCAGCTTGGGCGCAGGGTTGGGCACTGAAGCTTTCTTT. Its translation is CASSLGAGLGTEAFF. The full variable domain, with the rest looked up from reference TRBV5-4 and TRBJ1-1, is ETGVTQSPTHLIKTRGQQVTLRCSSQSGHNTVSWYQQALGQGPQFIFQYYREEENGRGNFPPRFSGLQFPNYSSELNVNALELDDSALYLCASSLGAGLGTEAFFGQGTRLTVV.

CDR3 sequence: CAISESMKRNSYEQYF. The CDR3 DNA reads as TGTGCCATCAGTGAGTCGATGAAGCGGAACTCCTACGAGCAGTACTTC. The rearrangement links TRBV10-3 to TRBJ2-7; TRBD2 might be the D (5 bases). V was cut by 0 bases and J by 0 bases, with 12 bases left in between. Germline values: CDR1 ENHRY, CDR2 SYGVKD. The CDR3 is made up of 16 amino acids.

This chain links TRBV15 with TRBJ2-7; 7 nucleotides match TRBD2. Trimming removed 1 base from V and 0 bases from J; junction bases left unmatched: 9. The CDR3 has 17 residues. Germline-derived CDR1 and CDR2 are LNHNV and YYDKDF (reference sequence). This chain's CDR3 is CATSRGVGLADSYEQYF. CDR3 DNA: TGTGCCACCAGCAGAGGGGTAGGGCTAGCGGACTCCTACGAGCAGTACTTC.